The next 29 T cell receptor beta chains were all read from a single sample in a study of T cells in localized non-small cell lung cancer. Sequenced by immunoSEQ multiplex PCR; TCRdb stores in-frame clones only, minus some. The top ten clones hold approximately 4.9% of a sample with approximately 28,000 clones, more than 65% of them seen once. This sample comprised peripheral blood mononuclear cells, obtained before any cancer treatment. All receptors come from a man aged 35 to 69 with stage III lung adenocarcinoma.

V gene TRBV28 combines with J gene TRBJ1-6; tentatively, D is TRBD1 (6 bases). V was shortened by 2 bases and J by 7 bases, with 15 bases between the two germline ends. The CDR3 length is 16 residues. CDR1 and CDR2 from the germline V gene are MDHEN and SYDVKM. CDR3 DNA: TGTGCCAGCAGTTTAAGTTGGGGGGCAGGGAATTCACCCCTCCACTTT. The encoded protein is CASSLSWGAGNSPLHF.

This rearrangement joins TRBV10-3 to TRBJ1-2; 8 bases agree with TRBD1. Germline CDR1 ENHRY, CDR2 SYGVKD. The CDR3 runs to 13 residues. Trimming at V came to 5 bases and at J to 6 bases, leaving 5 bases not matched to a gene. CDR3: CAISPGTGNGYTF. In DNA, the CDR3 is TGTGCCATCAGTCCCGGGACAGGTAATGGCTACACCTTC.

The gene calls are TRBV19 and TRBJ1-2; D may be TRBD1 (6 bases). Trimming pared 7 bases from V and 0 bases from J, leaving 18 bases between. The CDR3 loop spans 16 amino acids. CDR1 LNHDA and CDR2 SQIVND come from the germline V gene (reference sequence). The CDR3 sequence: CASKKAGTSSNYGYTF. The CDR3 nucleotides read TGTGCCAGTAAGAAAGCGGGGACAAGCTCTAACTATGGCTACACCTTC.

The CDR3 loop reads CASRFTGTDNSPLHF. CDR3 nucleotides: TGCGCCAGCAGGTTTACCGGGACAGATAATTCACCCCTCCACTTT. V gene TRBV5-1 combines with J gene TRBJ1-6; 7 bases line up with TRBD1. The CDR3 is made up of 15 amino acids. Looked up from germline, CDR1 is SGHRS and CDR2 is YFSETQ. With V trimmed by 5 bases and J by 5 bases, 7 bases remained unmatched. The whole variable domain, remainder taken from reference TRBV5-1 and TRBJ1-6, is KAGVTQTPRYLIKTRGQQVTLSCSPISGHRSVSWYQQTPGQGLQFLFEYFSETQRNKGNFPGRFSGRQFSNSRSEMNVSTLELGDSALYLCASRFTGTDNSPLHFGNGTRLTVT.

CDR3 protein: CASSLAKGWSHNQPQHF. The CDR3 DNA reads TGTGCCAGCTCACTGGCCAAGGGCTGGTCTCACAATCAGCCCCAGCATTTT. The chain uses TRBV18 and TRBJ1-5, with D unresolved. The CDR3 loop spans 17 amino acids. Trimming took 4 bases from V and 3 from J, leaving 19 bases between them. Germline V gene lookup returns CDR1 KGHSH and CDR2 LQKENI.

The rearrangement uses TRBV7-2 and TRBJ2-3, with D uncertain. The CDR3 runs 13 residues. Germline CDR1 and CDR2: SGHTA and FQGNSA. Trimming removed 3 bases at V and 1 base at J, with 5 bases between. CDR3 sequence reads: CASSFVGTDTQYF. The CDR3 nucleotides read TGTGCCAGCAGCTTTGTTGGCACAGATACGCAGTATTTT.

The CDR3 protein is CASSPQGLWDLNTGELFF. Written as DNA, the CDR3 is TGTGCCAGCAGTCCTCAGGGGCTGTGGGACTTGAACACCGGGGAGCTGTTTTTT. The chain combines TRBV28 with TRBJ2-2; D may be TRBD1 or TRBD2 (6 bases each). Between the trimmed V and J ends, which lost 5 bases and 1 base, there was a span of 20 bases. Per the germline V gene, CDR1 is MDHEN and CDR2 is SYDVKM. The CDR3 contains 18 residues.

The chain recombines TRBV29-1 with TRBJ2-1; 14 bases are shared with TRBD2. The CDR3 spans 16 residues. V lost 5 bases and J lost 5; bases outside the gene matches: 8. Germline CDR1 is SQVTM and CDR2 is ANQGSEA. CDR3 sequence (DNA): TGCAGCGTTAGACTAGCGGGGGGGCCAAAAGACAATGAGCAGTTCTTC. Its translation: CSVRLAGGPKDNEQFF.

The chain links TRBV20-1 to TRBJ1-2; D not resolved. V shed 3 bases and J shed 8 bases, with 10 bases lying between them. CDR1 is DFQATT and CDR2 is SNEGSKA in the germline V gene (reference sequence). This CDR3 has 11 amino acids. CDR3: CSASSSYGYTF. CDR3 DNA: TGCAGTGCTAGTTCCTCCTACGGCTACACCTTC.

The table lists this clone with a count of one. A read error may produce the germline difference seen at one junction end. This same CDR3 is encoded by further DNA sequences in the sample. V gene TRBV5-1 combines with J gene TRBJ1-1, with no clear D. The CDR3 is 13 amino acids. Germline assignment: CDR1 SGHRS and CDR2 YFSETQ. The CDR3 reads CASSWGGPTEAFF. CDR3 DNA sequence: TGCGCTAGCAGTTGGGGAGGACCCACTGAAGCTTTCTTT.

The chain couples TRBV6-6 to TRBJ1-4; D uncertain. Looked up from germline, CDR1 is MNHNY and CDR2 is SVGAGI (reference sequence). The CDR3 sequence is 13 residues long. Trimming pared 7 bases from V and 7 bases from J, leaving 13 bases between. DNA for the CDR3: TGTGCCAGCAAAATGACATCTAGTGAAAAACTGTTTTTT. Amino acids: CASKMTSSEKLFF.

The chain links TRBV5-1 to TRBJ2-7, with D possibly matching TRBD1 (6 bases). V was shortened by 0 bases and J by 6 bases, with 13 bases between the two germline ends. The CDR3 spans 14 residues. Per germline, CDR1 SGHRS and CDR2 YFSETQ. DNA for the CDR3: TGCGCCAGCAGCTTGGATGGGCAAGGGGGCGAGCAGTACGTC. Protein sequence: CASSLDGQGGEQYV.

The V call is TRBV7-2, the J call TRBJ2-2; D uncertain. This CDR3 contains 14 residues. V lost 1 base to trimming and J lost 8 bases, with 11 bases between them. Germline V lookup: CDR1 SGHTA, CDR2 FQGNSA. The CDR3 region has the DNA TGTGCCAGCAGCTTAGACGTGGCCTGGGGGGAGCTGTTTTTT. This translates into CASSLDVAWGELFF.

The chain joins TRBV5-1 to TRBJ1-1, with a weak D call TRBD1 (5 bases). Trimming removed 1 base from V and 4 bases from J, with 8 bases in between. The CDR3 covers 13 residues. Germline V gives CDR1 SGHRS, CDR2 YFSETQ. The CDR3 sequence: CASSLTGTTEAFF. Here the CDR3 DNA reads TGCGCCAGCAGCTTGACGGGGACCACTGAAGCTTTCTTT.

The gene calls are TRBV5-1 and TRBJ2-2, with D unresolved. This CDR3 has 16 residues. The ends were cut back, 2 bases at V and 0 bases at J, with 11 bases in the middle. CDR1 is SGHRS and CDR2 is YFSETQ in the germline V gene. CDR3 DNA: TGCGCCAGCAGCTTCCTGGGCAGAACGAACACCGGGGAGCTGTTTTTT. Translating it yields CASSFLGRTNTGELFF.

This rearrangement joins TRBV5-1 to TRBJ2-2; 7 nucleotides align to TRBD1. Trimming cost V 5 bases and J 4 bases; bases outside gene matches: 5. Germline assignment: CDR1 SGHRS and CDR2 YFSETQ. CDR3 length: 14 amino acids. Written as DNA, the CDR3 is TGCGCCAGCAGAGACAGGGATATCACCGGGGAGCTGTTTTTT. Its protein is CASRDRDITGELFF.

The chain has TRBV5-1 and TRBJ2-2, with 7 bases lining up with TRBD1. The CDR3 sequence is 14 residues long. CDR1 is SGHRS and CDR2 is YFSETQ in the germline V gene. J gave up 9 bases and V 4 bases, and 9 bases lay outside the gene matches. The CDR3 region is CASSQQGMERELFF. In DNA, the CDR3 is TGCGCCAGCAGCCAACAGGGGATGGAGAGGGAGCTGTTTTTT.

The V and J genes are TRBV13 and TRBJ1-5; 10 nucleotides agree with TRBD1. The CDR3 consists of 15 residues. CDR1 PRHDT and CDR2 FYEKMQ come from the germline V gene (reference sequence). Unmatched junction bases numbered 5, after V lost 3 bases and J lost 6 bases. DNA of the CDR3: TGTGCCAGCAGCTTTGGCGGGACAGGGGTTCAGCCCCAGCATTTT. Its protein product is CASSFGGTGVQPQHF.

The chain uses TRBV14 and TRBJ1-5; D is undetermined. Trimming stripped 11 bases from V and 1 base from J, with 15 bases between. The length of the CDR3 is 14 residues. CDR1 is SGHDN, CDR2 FVKESK, per germline. CDR3 region: CAPWPLVSNQPQHF. DNA for the CDR3: TGTGCCCCTTGGCCGTTGGTAAGCAATCAGCCCCAGCATTTT.

This clone has just one count. The V gene is TRBV11-2, the J gene TRBJ2-1; TRBD2 matches at 10 bases. CDR3 length: 16 residues. Germline assignment: CDR1 SGHAT and CDR2 FQNNGV. Germline trimming cut 5 bases from V and 4 bases from J; bases unmatched to any gene: 8. The CDR3 nucleotides are TGTGCCAGCAGCCCACTTAGCGGGAGGACGTACAATGAGCAGTTCTTC. This translates into CASSPLSGRTYNEQFF.

The rearrangement links TRBV30 to TRBJ2-1; D is uncertain. The CDR3 runs to 16 residues. V was shortened by 1 base and J by 0 bases, with 13 bases between the two germline ends. Germline assignment: CDR1 GTSNPN and CDR2 SVGIG (reference sequence). CDR3 bases: TGTGCCTGGAGTGGTCACTCTGGAAGCTCCTACAATGAGCAGTTCTTC. Its protein product is CAWSGHSGSSYNEQFF.

The chain carries TRBV19 and TRBJ1-1; D is perhaps TRBD1 (6 bases). Trimming pared 9 bases from V and 1 base from J, leaving 15 bases between. Per germline, CDR1 LNHDA and CDR2 SQIVND (reference sequence). The CDR3 length is 14 residues. The CDR3 coding sequence is TGTGCCAGCAGAGACAGGTCGGCGAACACTGAAGCTTTCTTT. Protein product: CASRDRSANTEAFF.

The chain couples TRBV10-3 to TRBJ1-5; D gene ambiguous. CDR3 length equals 15 residues. CDR1 is ENHRY, CDR2 SYGVKD, per germline. V was shortened by 5 bases and J by 1 base, with 12 bases between the two germline ends. Here the CDR3 reads CAISQVIGSNQPQHF. CDR3 bases: TGTGCCATCAGTCAGGTGATTGGCAGCAATCAGCCCCAGCATTTT.

The chain couples TRBV6-5 to TRBJ1-1; D ambiguous. Trimming cost V 0 bases and J 11 bases, with 19 bases left between them. Germline loops: CDR1 MNHEY, CDR2 SVGAGI. The CDR3 is 15 residues long. The CDR3 loop reads CASSYSGGFRLSAFF. The CDR3 nucleotides are TGTGCCAGCAGTTACTCGGGAGGGTTCCGGCTGAGCGCTTTCTTT.

The chain combines TRBV10-3 with TRBJ1-5; D uncertain. Trimming stripped 7 bases from V and 4 bases from J, with 11 bases between. The CDR3 loop spans 13 amino acids. From germline, CDR1 is ENHRY and CDR2 SYGVKD. The DNA for the CDR3 is TGTGCCATCAAAGCAGAAGAAAATCAGCCCCAGCATTTT. It translates to CAIKAEENQPQHF.

The CDR3 DNA reads TGTGCCAGCAGCCAAGGGACGGTAGAGACCCAGTACTTC. This translates into CASSQGTVETQYF. V usage is TRBV4-2 and J usage is TRBJ2-5; no reliable D call. CDR3 size: 13 residues. Looked up from germline, CDR1 is LGHNA and CDR2 is YNFKEQ. Trimming stripped 1 base from V and 4 bases from J, with 7 bases between.

The rearrangement uses TRBV2 and TRBJ1-1; 7 bases fit TRBD1. Germline assignment: CDR1 SNHLY and CDR2 FYNNEI. Trimming cost V 6 bases and J 0 bases; bases outside gene matches: 7. CDR3 length equals 15 residues. CDR3 in DNA: TGTGCCAGCAGCGAGACAGGGATCATGAACACTGAAGCTTTCTTT. As protein: CASSETGIMNTEAFF.

This clone was seen once. The chain employs TRBV7-5 and TRBJ1-1. TRBV7-5 is reported as a pseudogene. The CDR3 consists of 14 residues. The CDR3 region has the DNA TGTGTCAGAAGTATCGGGCCTTTGAACACTGAAGCTTTCTTT. Its protein product is CVRSIGPLNTEAFF.

J is TRBJ1-1 and V is TRBV6-5; a possible D gene is TRBD1 (6 bases). This CDR3 has 15 amino acids. V was clipped by 6 bases and J by 6 bases, with 20 bases between them. Germline V lookup: CDR1 MNHEY, CDR2 SVGAGI. CDR3 protein: CASRQSYPRQAEAFF. For the CDR3, the DNA is TGTGCCAGCAGACAATCATACCCAAGACAGGCTGAAGCTTTCTTT.